These 25 T cell receptor beta chains came from one sample sequenced in a study of immune characteristics of hereditary and idiopathic chronic pancreatitis. The pancreas tissue came from patients undergoing total pancreatectomy with islet autotransplantation. Generated by immunoSEQ multiplex PCR, the TCRdb table keeps only in-frame clones and is missing some. The table shows 11,000 to 15,000 clones, with about 73% occurring only once. Material for sequencing was pancreas tissue with hereditary chronic pancreatitis. These receptors came from a human donor with chronic pancreatitis.

J is TRBJ2-2 and V is TRBV6-5, with TRBD2 identical over 7 bases. The CDR3 is made up of 13 amino acids. From germline, CDR1 is MNHEY and CDR2 SVGAGI. The CDR3 sequence: CGGAGTATGELFF. The CDR3 coding sequence is TGTGGGGGAGCGGGGACCGCCACCGGGGAGCTGTTTTTT.

The chain joins TRBV2 to TRBJ1-4; tentatively, D is TRBD1 (6 bases). CDR3 size: 15 residues. V lost 5 bases to trimming and J lost 7 bases, with 17 bases between them. The V gene's germline CDR1 is SNHLY and CDR2 FYNNEI. The CDR3 sequence is CASSLIQGIGEKLFF. The CDR3 bases are TGTGCCAGCAGTTTAATACAGGGAATAGGTGAAAAACTGTTTTTT. Complete variable domain (other parts from reference TRBV2 and TRBJ1-4): EPEVTQTPSHQVTQMGQEVILRCVPISNHLYFYWYRQILGQKVEFLVSFYNNEISEKSEIFDDQFSVERPDGSNFTLKIRSTKLEDSAMYFCASSLIQGIGEKLFFGSGTQLSVL.

J is TRBJ2-7 and V is TRBV27, with D possibly matching TRBD1 (6 bases). The CDR3 extends over 15 amino acids. Germline V gene sequence: CDR1 MNHEY, CDR2 SMNVEV (reference sequence). Trimming left V 6 bases short and J 0 bases short, with 15 bases between. The CDR3 here is CASREAGQSSYEQYF. The CDR3 DNA sequence: TGTGCCAGCAGGGAAGCCGGACAGAGCTCCTACGAGCAGTACTTC.

Judged by abundance, this clone is medium-sized. V and J are TRBV6-4 and TRBJ2-1, with 11 nucleotides matching TRBD2. The CDR3 contains 14 residues. The V and J ends lost 2 bases and 6 bases, in that order; junction bases with no gene match: 0. From germline, CDR1 is MRHNA and CDR2 SNTAGT. The CDR3: CASSDGLAGNEQFF. The CDR3 DNA sequence: TGTGCCAGCAGTGACGGACTAGCGGGCAATGAGCAGTTCTTC.

The chain employs TRBV27 and TRBJ1-6; D is unresolved. Germline V gene data show CDR1 as MNHEY and CDR2 as SMNVEV (reference sequence). The V end was cut by 6 bases, the J end by 10 bases, with 16 bases between. The CDR3 is made up of 14 amino acids. The CDR3 nucleotides read TGTGCCAGCAGACTAATGGGCCATAGATCACCCCTCCACTTT. Protein: CASRLMGHRSPLHF.

This chain links TRBV3-1 (or the pseudogene TRBV3-2) with TRBJ1-1; D is unclear. Germline V CDR1 and CDR2: LGHDT, YNNKEL (reference sequence). This CDR3 is 11 amino acids long. V was cut by 5 bases and J by 11 bases, with 12 bases left in between. The DNA of the CDR3 is TGTGCCAGCAGCGTCGACACGGAGGCTTTCTTT. It translates to CASSVDTEAFF.

The V and J genes are TRBV2 and TRBJ2-6; D is ambiguous. The germline gives CDR1 SNHLY, CDR2 FYNNEI. This CDR3 is 17 amino acids long. V lost 4 bases and J lost 3, with 16 bases in between. The DNA of the CDR3 is TGTGCCAGCAGTGCTCCCTATATACCACTTGGGGCCAACGTCCTGACTTTC. The encoded protein is CASSAPYIPLGANVLTF.

The CDR3 protein is CASSSELIPTYGYTF. CDR3 DNA sequence: TGTGCCAGCAGCTCCGAGCTAATACCTACCTATGGCTACACCTTC. The chain carries TRBV7-8 and TRBJ1-2; D gene uncertain. This CDR3 is built from 15 residues. V lost 4 bases to trimming and J lost 4 bases, with 16 bases between them. Germline loops: CDR1 SGHVS, CDR2 FQNEAQ. Full variable domain (outside the CDR3, taken from reference TRBV7-8 and TRBJ1-2): GAGVSQSPRYKVAKRGQDVALRCDPISGHVSLFWYQQALGQGPEFLTYFQNEAQLDKSGLPSDRFFAERPEGSVSTLKIQRTQQEDSAVYLCASSSELIPTYGYTFGSGTRLTVV.

V usage is TRBV29-1 and J usage is TRBJ1-4; weak D call: TRBD1 (5 bases). The CDR3 has 14 amino acids. The ends were cut back, 7 bases at V and 14 bases at J, with 26 bases in the middle. Per the germline V gene, CDR1 is SQVTM and CDR2 is ANQGSEA. The CDR3, as DNA: TGCAGCGGAAAGGACCGGGACCGCTCGGAAGGGCTGTTTTTT. This codes for CSGKDRDRSEGLFF.

The V gene is TRBV4-2, the J gene TRBJ2-1, with TRBD2 matching over 13 bases. Looked up from germline, CDR1 is LGHNA and CDR2 is YNFKEQ. The CDR3 runs to 17 residues. V was clipped by 4 bases and J by 3 bases; unmatched bases: 6. The CDR3 DNA is TGTGCCAGCAGCCCTCAAGGACTAGCGGGGGACTACAATGAGCAGTTCTTC. This encodes CASSPQGLAGDYNEQFF.

The chain has TRBV30 and TRBJ2-7, with no clear D. Looked up from germline, CDR1 is GTSNPN and CDR2 is SVGIG (reference sequence). The CDR3 sequence is 14 residues long. V lost 3 bases and J lost 2, with 14 bases in between. The CDR3 region is CAWRDPRRTYEQYF. The DNA of the CDR3 is TGTGCCTGGAGAGATCCCCGGCGCACCTACGAGCAGTACTTC.

This clone was seen only once. The genes are TRBV6-1 and TRBJ2-6, with a tentative D call TRBD2 (5 bases). V dropped 0 bases and J dropped 2 bases, with 5 bases sitting between them. The CDR3 is made up of 15 amino acids. Germline values: CDR1 MNHNS, CDR2 SASEGT. The CDR3 here is CASSEAEAGANVLTF. The CDR3 bases are TGTGCCAGCAGTGAAGCGGAGGCTGGGGCCAACGTCCTGACTTTC.

The rearrangement links TRBV29-1 to TRBJ1-1; D call uncertain. The CDR3 contains 12 residues. Looked up from germline, CDR1 is SQVTM and CDR2 is ANQGSEA. Trimming removed 4 bases from V and 2 bases from J, with 8 bases in between. CDR3 DNA sequence: TGCAGCGTTGGGGGAGCTAACACTGAAGCTTTCTTT. Its protein is CSVGGANTEAFF.

This clone has just one count. The chain links TRBV30 to TRBJ2-1, with 9 bases matching TRBD2. Germline CDR1 and CDR2: GTSNPN and SVGIG (reference sequence). CDR3 length equals 15 residues. V shed 3 bases and J 4 bases; nucleotides not matched to a gene: 7. The CDR3 sequence: CAWSAGTSKYNEQFF. The DNA for the CDR3 is TGTGCCTGGAGCGCCGGGACTAGCAAGTACAATGAGCAGTTCTTC.

The V and J genes are TRBV6-5 and TRBJ1-1, with D hard to call. The CDR3 has 11 amino acids. Trimming left V 7 bases short and J 1 base short, with 4 bases between. The germline gives CDR1 MNHEY, CDR2 SVGAGI. The CDR3 DNA is TGTGCCAGCAACTCGAACACTGAAGCTTTCTTT. It specifies CASNSNTEAFF.

CDR3 protein: CASSLDRTTEGETQYF. CDR3 bases: TGTGCCAGCAGTTTAGACCGGACAACTGAGGGAGAGACCCAGTACTTC. The chain carries TRBV27 and TRBJ2-5; tentatively, D is TRBD1 or TRBD2 (5 bases each). This CDR3 has 16 residues. V was trimmed by 2 bases and J by 4 bases, leaving 17 bases between them. CDR1 is MNHEY, CDR2 SMNVEV, per germline (reference sequence).

This sequence joins TRBV3-1 (or the pseudogene TRBV3-2) and TRBJ1-2, with a tentative D call TRBD1 (5 bases). Germline V lookup: CDR1 LGHDT, CDR2 YNNKEL (reference sequence). The CDR3 has 13 residues. Trimming cost V 4 bases and J 8 bases, with 14 bases left between them. CDR3 amino acids: CASSLQGGKGYTF. The DNA of the CDR3 is TGTGCCAGCAGCCTTCAGGGTGGTAAGGGCTACACCTTC.

This clone was counted once. The genes are TRBV30 and TRBJ1-1; D gene ambiguous. CDR1 is GTSNPN and CDR2 is SVGIG in the germline V gene (reference sequence). V was pared by 0 bases and J by 4 bases, with 15 bases between. The CDR3 has 15 residues. CDR3: CAWSVGLTLPTEAFF. As DNA, the CDR3 is TGTGCCTGGAGTGTAGGACTAACCCTCCCCACTGAAGCTTTCTTT.

The chain is built from TRBV6-1 and TRBJ2-1, with 11 bases lining up with TRBD2. Germline trimming cut 3 bases from V and 0 bases from J; bases unmatched to any gene: 7. CDR3 length: 18 residues. The germline V gene encodes CDR1 MNHNS and CDR2 SASEGT. CDR3 coding DNA: TGTGCCAGCAGTGACAGACTAGCGGGATCAAGCTCCTACAATGAGCAGTTCTTC. Its translation is CASSDRLAGSSSYNEQFF.

CDR3 nucleotides: TGTGCCAGCAGCTTGGGACAATCTAGCAATCAGCCCCAGCATTTT. It specifies CASSLGQSSNQPQHF. V is TRBV7-9 and J is TRBJ1-5; maybe TRBD1 (6 bases). Per the germline V gene, CDR1 is SEHNR and CDR2 is FQNEAQ (reference sequence). The CDR3 extends over 15 amino acids. V lost 3 bases and J lost 0, with 9 bases in between.

The rearrangement uses TRBV28 and TRBJ2-7, with D uncertain. Germline V gene sequence: CDR1 MDHEN, CDR2 SYDVKM. Trimming took 1 base from V and 6 from J, leaving 13 bases between them. CDR3 length: 14 amino acids. The CDR3 spells CASSLSGVGGEQYF. The CDR3, as DNA: TGTGCCAGCAGTTTATCTGGGGTGGGTGGCGAGCAGTACTTC.

V is TRBV11-1 and J is TRBJ2-5, with 9 bases identical to TRBD1. The CDR3 totals 14 residues. Germline lookup yields CDR1 SGHAT and CDR2 FQDESV (reference sequence). V dropped 5 bases and J dropped 5; count of bases not matched to a gene: 6. CDR3 sequence (DNA): TGTGCCAGCAGCCCGGGACAGGGAGGGGAGACCCAGTACTTC. This codes for CASSPGQGGETQYF.

The table lists this clone with a count of one. This sequence joins TRBV7-2 and TRBJ2-6, with unresolved D. V shed 7 bases and J shed 0 bases, with 13 bases lying between them. This CDR3 has 16 amino acids. The germline V gene has CDR1 SGHTA and CDR2 FQGNSA. The chain's CDR3 is CASNPRPGSGANVLTF. In DNA form, the CDR3 reads TGTGCCAGCAACCCCCGGCCCGGCTCTGGGGCCAACGTCCTGACTTTC.

The rearrangement links TRBV5-1 to TRBJ1-1, with D unresolved. The length of the CDR3 is 16 residues. Germline V gives CDR1 SGHRS, CDR2 YFSETQ. Trimming stripped 0 bases from V and 4 bases from J, with 16 bases between. In DNA form, the CDR3 reads TGCGCCAGCAGCTTGGGGGCTACGGGTTTACGCACTGAAGCTTTCTTT. It translates to CASSLGATGLRTEAFF.

This chain joins TRBV9 and TRBJ2-7; D perhaps matches TRBD1 (5 bases). V shed 0 bases and J shed 2 bases, with 15 bases lying between them. This CDR3 contains 16 residues. Germline V gene data show CDR1 as SGDLS and CDR2 as YYNGEE. CDR3 bases: TGTGCCAGCAGCGTAGGTGGGTCGGGCAGGGCCTACGAGCAGTACTTC. Amino acids: CASSVGGSGRAYEQYF.